These 18 T cell receptor beta chains came from one sample sequenced in a study of blood T cells in healthy people across ages. Next came a second PCR, run for about 7 to 11 cycles, which used a sample-barcoded 5' primer along with a J-beta primer mix. TCRdb re-called the 5' RACE reads through MiXCR, storing one row per CDR3 protein. Of roughly 1,000,000 distinct CDR3 sequences listed, approximately 25% are singletons. These sequences were also reported in another study, on T cells of mothers and their children.

The sample consisted of blood. The receptors shown here come from a girl between 2 and 10 years old in good health.

Of note for this clonotype: The germline gene is not matched at one end of the junction; a read error may be the cause. V and J are TRBV7-9 and TRBJ1-2; D is ambiguous. This CDR3 spans 15 amino acids. CDR1 SEHNR and CDR2 FQNEAQ come from the germline V gene (reference sequence). The CDR3 protein is CASSLEGGVFYGYTF. In DNA, the CDR3 is TGTGCCAGCAGTTTAGAAGGTGGGGTCTTCTATGGCTACACCTTC.

This clonotype was counted only a few times. The rearrangement uses TRBV12-3 or TRBV12-4 and TRBJ2-1; D tentatively reads TRBD1 or TRBD2 (5 bases each). The CDR3 has 17 amino acids. Deletions cut 8 bases from V and 2 bases from J, with 22 bases between. The DNA for the CDR3 is TGTGCCAGCGGCTCTTACCTTCCGGGACGTCCCTACAATGAGCAGTTCTTC. It is translated as CASGSYLPGRPYNEQFF.

The genes are TRBV19 and TRBJ1-2, with TRBD1 as a possible D gene (5 bases). V was pared by 7 bases and J by 2 bases, with 14 bases between. The CDR3 is 14 amino acids. Germline V lookup: CDR1 LNHDA, CDR2 SQIVND (reference sequence). The CDR3 sequence: CASIPTVTNYGYTF. The CDR3 DNA follows: TGTGCCAGTATTCCGACAGTGACAAACTATGGCTACACCTTC.

This clonotype has only a few counts. The chain carries TRBV6-1 and TRBJ2-5; weak D call: TRBD2 (6 bases). The CDR3 spans 13 residues. Trimming cost V 8 bases and J 5 bases, with 15 bases left between them. Germline CDR1 is MNHNS and CDR2 is SASEGT. The CDR3 coding sequence is TGTGCCAGCCGAGGAGGGAGTATGGAGACCCAGTACTTC. This codes for CASRGGSMETQYF.

This chain connects TRBV11-2 to TRBJ1-2; 7 bases fit TRBD1. This CDR3 is built from 15 residues. The germline CDR1 and CDR2 sequences are SGHAT and FQNNGV. Unmatched junction bases numbered 11, after V lost 6 bases and J lost 4 bases. CDR3 in amino acids: CASSPTGEVGYGYTF. The CDR3 region has the DNA TGTGCCAGCAGTCCTACAGGGGAAGTCGGCTATGGCTACACCTTC. Looking up the rest from reference TRBV11-2 and TRBJ1-2 gives the full variable domain: EAGVAQSPRYKIIEKRQSVAFWCNPISGHATLYWYQQILGQGPKLLIQFQNNGVVDDSQLPKDRFSAERLKGVDSTLKIQPAKLEDSAVYLCASSPTGEVGYGYTFGSGTRLTVV.

This clonotype was observed a few times. V gene TRBV3-1 combines with J gene TRBJ2-5; 9 bases match TRBD2. The J call may be faulty, since TRBJ2-1 better matches the DNA end. The CDR3 spans 14 residues. In germline, CDR1 is LGHDT, CDR2 YNNKEL (reference sequence). In DNA form, the CDR3 reads TGTGCCACCAGAGGTCTAGCGGGATCCCCTGAGCAGTTCTTC. Translation gives CATRGLAGSPEQFF.

The chain couples TRBV7-3 to TRBJ2-2; 8 bases fit TRBD2. V gave up 1 base and J gave up 3 bases; unmatched junction bases: 7. The germline CDR1 and CDR2 sequences are SGHTA and FQGTGA. The CDR3 is 17 amino acids. CDR3: CASSLMSLGLDTGELFF. Written as DNA, the CDR3 is TGTGCCAGCAGCTTAATGAGCTTGGGACTAGACACCGGGGAGCTGTTTTTT.

The table lists this clonotype with a few counts. The rearrangement links TRBV3-1 to TRBJ1-2, with D tentatively TRBD1 (5 bases). V dropped 6 bases and J dropped 4 bases, with 18 bases sitting between them. CDR1 is LGHDT and CDR2 is YNNKEL in the germline V gene (reference sequence). The CDR3 has 15 residues. This CDR3 reads CASSRHNRNRYGYTF. In nucleotides, the CDR3 is TGTGCCAGCAGTCGTCATAACAGGAACCGCTATGGCTACACCTTC.

The V call is TRBV9, the J call TRBJ2-3; 7 bases are shared with TRBD1. Germline V gives CDR1 SGDLS, CDR2 YYNGEE. This CDR3 has 16 amino acids. Trimming at V came to 4 bases and at J to 2 bases, leaving 10 bases not matched to a gene. The CDR3 protein is CASSHTGTEFTDTQYF. In DNA, the CDR3 is TGTGCCAGCAGCCACACCGGGACAGAATTCACAGATACGCAGTATTTT.

This clonotype has just a few counts. The chain employs TRBV20-1 and TRBJ2-5, with D tentatively TRBD2 (5 bases). The closer fit of TRBJ2-1 to the DNA end suggests the J call may be wrong. The CDR3 length is 17 residues. In germline, CDR1 is DFQATT, CDR2 SNEGSKA (reference sequence). In DNA form, the CDR3 reads TGCAGTGCTAGTACCCCCAATGGAGGCCTCGTCTACAATGAGCAGTTCTTC. Translation gives CSASTPNGGLVYNEQFF.

This sequence joins TRBV20-1 and TRBJ1-1, with 9 bases matching TRBD1. Germline V gene data show CDR1 as DFQATT and CDR2 as SNEGSKA (reference sequence). The CDR3 has 13 amino acids. V shed 6 bases and J 3 bases; nucleotides not matched to a gene: 5. The CDR3 DNA reads as TGCAGTGCAAGGACAGGGGAGGACACTGAAGCTTTCTTT. Translation gives CSARTGEDTEAFF.

This clonotype came up a few times. This sequence joins TRBV7-9 and TRBJ1-2; perhaps TRBD1 as D (6 bases). Germline CDR1 and CDR2: SEHNR and FQNEAQ (reference sequence). The CDR3 length is 16 residues. Trimming shortened V by 3 bases and J by 8 bases, and 22 bases separated the two germline ends. The CDR3 is CASSFNNPGTRGGYTF. The CDR3, as DNA: TGTGCCAGCAGCTTTAATAACCCTGGGACAAGAGGAGGCTACACCTTC. Looking up the rest from reference TRBV7-9 and TRBJ1-2 gives the full variable domain: DTGVSQNPRHKITKRGQNVTFRCDPISEHNRLYWYRQTLGQGPEFLTYFQNEAQLEKSRLLSDRFSAERPKGSFSTLEIQRTEQGDSAMYLCASSFNNPGTRGGYTFGSGTRLTVV.

This clonotype was seen a handful of times. The gene calls are TRBV12-3 or TRBV12-4 and TRBJ2-5; 8 bases line up with TRBD1. The DNA end is a closer match to TRBJ2-1, so the J assignment may be wrong. The CDR3 sequence is 15 residues long. CDR3 in DNA: TGTGCCAGCAGTTTGACAGGGGCCCTCTACAATGAGCAGTTCTTC. This sequence encodes CASSLTGALYNEQFF.

In its sample, this clonotype was seen a few times. The chain uses TRBV12-3 or TRBV12-4 and TRBJ1-2; D is perhaps TRBD1 (5 bases). The CDR3 extends over 13 amino acids. V was cut by 6 bases and J by 6 bases, with 14 bases left in between. The CDR3 sequence: CASSPGTVNGYTF. Written as DNA, the CDR3 is TGTGCCAGCAGCCCCGGGACGGTCAATGGCTACACCTTC.

This clonotype has only one observation. In nucleotides, the CDR3 is TGCAGCGTGGGCGAAAGGACAGACTATGGCTACACCTTC. It encodes CSVGERTDYGYTF. The J gene is TRBJ1-2, the V gene TRBV29-1; D might be TRBD1 (6 bases). Germline V gene data show CDR1 as SQVTM and CDR2 as ANQGSEA. This CDR3 has 13 amino acids. Trimming pared 6 bases from V and 3 bases from J, leaving 14 bases between.

This clonotype was observed a handful of times. This sequence joins TRBV20-1 and TRBJ2-1; 9 nucleotides line up with TRBD1. Trimming at V came to 3 bases and at J to 5 bases, leaving 8 bases not matched to a gene. The CDR3 sequence is 15 residues long. Germline V gene data show CDR1 as DFQATT and CDR2 as SNEGSKA (reference sequence). The CDR3 DNA follows: TGCAGTGCTAGCGACCGGGACAGGGTACACAATGAGCAGTTCTTC. Encoded protein: CSASDRDRVHNEQFF.

A few counts support this clonotype. The J gene is TRBJ2-1, the V gene TRBV20-1; 12 bases align to TRBD2. Gene TRBJ2-7 matches the end of the DNA better, so the J call may be wrong. CDR1 is DFQATT, CDR2 SNEGSKA, per germline (reference sequence). This CDR3 is 15 amino acids long. The CDR3 sequence is CSARTRLAGDDEQYF. Here the CDR3 DNA reads TGCAGTGCTAGGACAAGACTAGCGGGAGACGACGAGCAGTACTTC.

This clonotype has only a few counts. V is TRBV6-2 or TRBV6-3 and J is TRBJ1-2, with a possible D match to TRBD1 (5 bases). This CDR3 is 13 amino acids long. In germline, CDR1 is MNHEY, CDR2 SVGEGT. Trimming took 6 bases from V and 3 from J, leaving 11 bases between them. The CDR3 nucleotides read TGTGCCAGCAGCCCGGGACTGTACTATGGCTACACCTTC. Amino acids: CASSPGLYYGYTF.